The present entry profiles one T cell receptor beta chain with its context. Assay: immunoSEQ multiplex PCR; the TCRdb copy retains only in-frame clones and omits some. The sample has 98,000 or so clones; more than 70% are singletons. These data are taken from a study of T cell responses to AZD1222 COVID-19 vaccine. CDR1 is MNHEY and CDR2 is SVGAGI in the germline V gene. Trimming cost V 2 bases and J 6 bases, with 16 bases left between them. CDR3 size: 16 residues. The source material was peripheral blood, sampled on day 0 of AZD1222 vaccination. J is TRBJ2-2 and V is TRBV6-5; D possibly corresponds to TRBD2 (5 bases). The sequence was collected from an adult in good health. CDR3 region: CASSYIGEIIPGELFF. CDR3 DNA sequence: TGTGCCAGCAGTTACATCGGGGAGATAATCCCCGGGGAGCTGTTTTTT.